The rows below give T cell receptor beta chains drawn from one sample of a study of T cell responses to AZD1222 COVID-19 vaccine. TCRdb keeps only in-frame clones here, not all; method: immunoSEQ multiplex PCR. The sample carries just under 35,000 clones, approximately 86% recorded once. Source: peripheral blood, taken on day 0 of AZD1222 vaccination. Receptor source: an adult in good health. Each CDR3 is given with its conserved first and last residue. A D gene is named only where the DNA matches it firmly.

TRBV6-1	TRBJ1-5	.	TGTGCCAGCAGTGAAGCAGGCAATCAGCCCCAGCATTTT	CASSEAGNQPQHF
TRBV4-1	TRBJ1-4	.	TGCGCCAGCAGCCAAGATAATAGGGAATTCGGTGAAAAACTGTTTTTT	CASSQDNREFGEKLFF
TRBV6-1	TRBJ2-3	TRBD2	TGTGCCAGCAGTGAAGCTCTAGCGGGGGGGGACACAGATACGCAGTATTTT	CASSEALAGGDTDTQYF
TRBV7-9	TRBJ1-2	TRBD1	TGTGCCAGCAGCAAAGGACAGGCTCCCGCCTATGGCTACACCTTC	CASSKGQAPAYGYTF
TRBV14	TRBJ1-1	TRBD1	TGTGCCAGCAGCCAATTTGACAGGGGAGGATTGACTGAAGCTTTCTTT	CASSQFDRGGLTEAFF
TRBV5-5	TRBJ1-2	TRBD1	TGTGCCAGCAGCTTAGGACCCGGGACAGAGGGGGCAATCTATGGCTACACCTTC	CASSLGPGTEGAIYGYTF
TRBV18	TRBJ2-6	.	TGTGCCAGCACCCCCTCTGGGGCCAACGTCCTGACTTTC	CASTPSGANVLTF
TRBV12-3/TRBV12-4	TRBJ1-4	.	TGTGCCAGCAGTTACCGTAATGAAAAACTGTTTTTT	CASSYRNEKLFF
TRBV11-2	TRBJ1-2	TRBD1	TGTGCCAGCAGCCGTTGGGGACAGGGAAACTATGGCTACACCTTC	CASSRWGQGNYGYTF
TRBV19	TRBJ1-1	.	TGTGCCAGTAACCAACGGACACCTCGGGACACTGAAGCTTTCTTT	CASNQRTPRDTEAFF
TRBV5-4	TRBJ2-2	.	TGTGCCAGCAGGCTGAACACCGGGGAGCTGTTTTTT	CASRLNTGELFF
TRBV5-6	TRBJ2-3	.	TGTGCCAGCAGCTTTCTTGAGGGAGGGGGAGATACGCAGTATTTT	CASSFLEGGGDTQYF
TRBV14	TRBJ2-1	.	TGTGCCAGCAGCCAAGGGTTAGGAGGTGAGCAGTTCTTC	CASSQGLGGEQFF
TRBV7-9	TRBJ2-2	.	TGTGCCAGCGTAGGGACGGCGACCGGGGAGCTGTTTTTT	CASVGTATGELFF
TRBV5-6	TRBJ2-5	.	TGTGCCAGCAGCTTGCCGGGGGCGAAGACCCAGTACTTC	CASSLPGAKTQYF
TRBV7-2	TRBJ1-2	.	TGTGCCAGCAGCTTAGTCGGCTACACCTTC	CASSLVGYTF
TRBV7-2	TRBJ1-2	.	TGTGCCAGCAGCTCGAAACAGGAACCCTTTCGTAACTATGGCTACACCTTC	CASSSKQEPFRNYGYTF
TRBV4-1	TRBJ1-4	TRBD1	TGCGCCAGCAGCCAGGGGACAGGGGATAATGAAAAACTGTTTTTT	CASSQGTGDNEKLFF